Below are 20 T cell receptor beta chains sequenced from a single sample in a study of blood T cell repertoires in COVID-19. Sequenced by immunoSEQ multiplex PCR; TCRdb stores in-frame clones only, minus some. The table lists tens of thousands of clones, about four fifths of them singletons. Material for sequencing was peripheral blood. Receptor source: a human donor in a cohort sampled during active COVID-19.

The chain recombines TRBV4-1 with TRBJ2-7, with 10 bases that match TRBD2. J was trimmed by 2 bases and V by 0 bases; bases with no gene match: 4. The CDR3 loop spans 16 amino acids. CDR1 is MGHRA, CDR2 YSYEKL, per germline. The CDR3 bases are TGCGCCAGCAGCCAAGATCCTAGCGGGGGACCCTACGAGCAGTACTTC. Its protein product is CASSQDPSGGPYEQYF.

This chain uses TRBV10-3 with TRBJ2-7; 9 nucleotides align to TRBD1. The CDR3 has 13 residues. V lost 7 bases and J lost 3; bases outside the gene matches: 4. Germline V gene lookup returns CDR1 ENHRY and CDR2 SYGVKD. CDR3 coding DNA: TGTGCCATCACTCCGGACAGGGGCTACGAGCAGTACTTC. Protein sequence: CAITPDRGYEQYF.

This clone was found once. The rearrangement uses TRBV6-5 and TRBJ2-3; possibly TRBD2 for D (6 bases). This CDR3 is built from 14 residues. The germline CDR1 and CDR2 sequences are MNHEY and SVGAGI. The V and J ends lost 6 bases and 6 bases respectively, with 16 bases between them. Here the CDR3 reads CASRGGTPQDTQYF. The CDR3 DNA follows: TGTGCCAGCAGGGGCGGGACTCCCCAGGATACGCAGTATTTT.

The chain links TRBV7-2 to TRBJ1-2; 12 nucleotides line up with TRBD1. Looked up from germline, CDR1 is SGHTA and CDR2 is FQGNSA. The CDR3 is made up of 16 amino acids. V lost 0 bases to trimming and J lost 8 bases; unmatched junction nucleotides: 7. CDR3 sequence reads: CASSLAGTGGVGGYTF. Written as DNA, the CDR3 is TGTGCCAGCAGCTTAGCCGGGACAGGGGGCGTGGGGGGCTACACCTTC.

The chain couples TRBV6-2 or TRBV6-3 to TRBJ1-5; D may be TRBD1 (6 bases). Deletions cut 1 base from V and 0 bases from J, with 19 bases between. Germline values: CDR1 MNHEY, CDR2 SVGEGT. The CDR3 consists of 19 residues. CDR3 sequence: CASSYWSRGQSHSNQPQHF. In DNA, the CDR3 is TGTGCCAGCAGTTACTGGTCGCGTGGACAGAGCCATAGCAATCAGCCCCAGCATTTT.

V and J are TRBV2 and TRBJ2-1; 9 bases match TRBD2. V was pared by 8 bases and J by 9 bases, with 14 bases of the junction left unmatched. Germline V gene lookup returns CDR1 SNHLY and CDR2 FYNNEI. The CDR3 runs to 15 residues. The CDR3 sequence: CASCVGSGGSCEQFF. The DNA for the CDR3 is TGTGCCAGCTGCGTCGGGAGCGGGGGGTCCTGTGAGCAGTTCTTC.

This CDR3 reads CSASTRPLGTSGPTDTQYF. Written as DNA, the CDR3 is TGCAGTGCTAGTACCAGGCCTCTGGGGACTAGCGGACCCACAGATACGCAGTATTTT. The chain is built from TRBV20-1 and TRBJ2-3; 11 bases fit TRBD2. Looked up from germline, CDR1 is DFQATT and CDR2 is SNEGSKA (reference sequence). This CDR3 comprises 19 residues. V shed 3 bases and J 2 bases; nucleotides not matched to a gene: 16.

The chain uses TRBV6-1 and TRBJ2-7; 9 positions match TRBD1. Germline V gene data show CDR1 as MNHNS and CDR2 as SASEGT. Germline trimming cut 1 base from V and 2 bases from J; bases unmatched to any gene: 3. This CDR3 is built from 15 residues. Written as DNA, the CDR3 is TGTGCCAGCAGTGAAGGGACAGGGGCTGCCTACGAGCAGTACTTC. This encodes CASSEGTGAAYEQYF.

V gene TRBV9 combines with J gene TRBJ2-5; possibly TRBD2 for D (7 bases). The V and J ends lost 4 bases and 5 bases respectively, with 21 bases between them. CDR1 SGDLS and CDR2 YYNGEE come from the germline V gene. The CDR3 has 16 amino acids. CDR3 residues: CASSPEGGTRGETQYF. The CDR3 DNA follows: TGTGCCAGCAGCCCAGAGGGAGGGACACGCGGGGAGACCCAGTACTTC.

The chain joins TRBV11-2 to TRBJ2-3; 13 bases agree with TRBD2. The CDR3 runs 19 residues. Trimming at V came to 3 bases and at J to 0 bases, leaving 9 bases not matched to a gene. Germline loops: CDR1 SGHAT, CDR2 FQNNGV. CDR3 in amino acids: CASSLVGGLAGYSTDTQYF. The CDR3 nucleotides are TGTGCCAGCAGCTTGGTGGGGGGACTAGCGGGGTATAGCACAGATACGCAGTATTTT.

This clone was detected once. The V and J genes are TRBV19 and TRBJ2-2, with 12 positions matching TRBD2. Per germline, CDR1 LNHDA and CDR2 SQIVND (reference sequence). The length of the CDR3 is 15 residues. The V and J ends lost 10 bases and 3 bases, in that order; junction bases with no gene match: 6. The CDR3 DNA sequence: TGTGCCACGTCCCCTAGCGGGGGGGACACCGGGGAGCTGTTTTTT. It yields the protein CATSPSGGDTGELFF.

This chain connects TRBV3-1 (or the pseudogene TRBV3-2) to TRBJ1-4, with D hard to call. The V gene lost 1 base and the J gene lost 4 bases, with 10 bases spanning the gap. CDR1 and CDR2 (germline): LGHDT, YNNKEL (reference sequence). The CDR3 loop spans 15 amino acids. For the CDR3, the DNA is TGTGCCAGCAGCCAAGCGGTTTCGCATAATGAAAAACTGTTTTTT. It specifies CASSQAVSHNEKLFF.

The chain recombines TRBV24-1 with TRBJ2-3; TRBD1 matches at 9 bases. This CDR3 region has 16 residues. V gave up 3 bases and J gave up 1 base; unmatched junction bases: 4. CDR1 KGHDR and CDR2 SFDVKD come from the germline V gene. The CDR3 nucleotides are TGTGCCACCAGTGATAGCACAGGGGGCGGCACAGATACGCAGTATTTT. Residues: CATSDSTGGGTDTQYF.

The chain is built from TRBV21-1 and TRBJ2-7; whether TRBD1, the table's D call, matches the DNA was not checked. TRBV21-1 is deemed a pseudogene. This CDR3 region has 17 residues. The CDR3 DNA reads TGTGCCAGCAGCACTTTTAAACAACGACAGCCCTCAGGCGAGCAGTACTTC. Translated, it gives CASSTFKQRQPSGEQYF.

This clone showed up just a few times. The chain is built from TRBV6-2 or TRBV6-3 and TRBJ1-1; D is unclear. The CDR3 totals 12 residues. V was cut by 5 bases and J by 5 bases, with 9 bases left in between. Germline assignment: CDR1 MNHEY and CDR2 SVGEGT. This CDR3 reads CASSPRWTEAFF. The CDR3 DNA reads TGTGCCAGCAGTCCCAGGTGGACTGAAGCTTTCTTT.

This clone was counted a single time. The rearrangement links TRBV6-5 to TRBJ1-2; the D gene is possibly TRBD1 (6 bases). V was shortened by 5 bases and J by 7 bases, with 8 bases between the two germline ends. The CDR3 consists of 11 residues. Germline V gene data show CDR1 as MNHEY and CDR2 as SVGAGI. The CDR3 region is CASSQGFGYTF. The CDR3 DNA follows: TGTGCCAGCAGTCAGGGGTTTGGCTACACCTTC.

The V call is TRBV21-1, the J call TRBJ2-7; the table names TRBD1, a call not compared with the DNA. TRBV21-1 is termed a pseudogene. There are 15 residues in the CDR3. The DNA for the CDR3 is TGTGCCAGCAGCAACCGTTGGGGACAGGGTAAGGAGCAGTACTTC. This translates into CASSNRWGQGKEQYF.

This clone is a singleton in its sample. The chain recombines TRBV6-5 with TRBJ2-7; 10 bases are shared with TRBD1. This CDR3 is 14 amino acids long. J gave up 7 bases and V 6 bases, and 9 bases lay outside the gene matches. CDR1 and CDR2 from the germline V gene are MNHEY and SVGAGI. The CDR3 loop is CASRAGTGDREQYF. DNA of the CDR3: TGTGCCAGCAGAGCGGGGACAGGGGATCGGGAGCAGTACTTC.

This clone was detected a few times. This chain links TRBV27 with TRBJ2-2; unclear D gene. Germline V gene data show CDR1 as MNHEY and CDR2 as SMNVEV (reference sequence). This CDR3 spans 16 amino acids. Trimming took off 3 bases at V and 3 bases at J, with 14 bases between the two ends. The CDR3 here is CASSFNSLRDTGELFF. For the CDR3, the DNA is TGTGCCAGCAGTTTTAATTCCCTTCGGGACACCGGGGAGCTGTTTTTT.

The V call is TRBV7-9, the J call TRBJ2-3; D call uncertain. This CDR3 contains 13 residues. Looked up from germline, CDR1 is SEHNR and CDR2 is FQNEAQ (reference sequence). The V end lost 4 bases, the J end lost 6 bases, and 11 bases lay between the germline ends. The CDR3 here is CASSYLLPDTQYF. CDR3 nucleotide sequence: TGTGCCAGCAGCTATCTCCTTCCGGATACGCAGTATTTT.